Included here is one TCR beta chain sequence, with context. The data are from a study of blood T cell repertoires in COVID-19. Across the whole study: Researchers got acute and convalescent COVID-19 samples from the United States, Italy and Spain. PBMCs, B-cell-depleted T cells, or T cells were the source of the cDNA or gDNA that made up the material.

In the authors' workflow: The authors estimated nucleated cell counts from reference gene primer amplification. The protocol was immunoSEQ multiplex PCR, while the TCRdb copy is restricted to in-frame clones and leaves out a portion. The DNA gave D and trimming, while V, J and clone size come from that table. In the table there are just over 300,000 clones, about 85% of which are singletons. Per the germline V gene, CDR1 is SGHRS and CDR2 is YFSETQ. The CDR3 runs 14 residues. The germline V and J ends were trimmed by 3 bases and 2 bases, with 11 bases remaining between them. This chain uses TRBV5-1 with TRBJ1-1, with D tentatively TRBD1 (5 bases). The sequence was collected from a man between 18 and 35 years old with active or convalescent COVID-19. The sequenced material came from peripheral blood. The CDR3 nucleotides read TGCGCCAGCAGCTCAGGGTTTCAAAACACTGAAGCTTTCTTT. This codes for CASSSGFQNTEAFF.